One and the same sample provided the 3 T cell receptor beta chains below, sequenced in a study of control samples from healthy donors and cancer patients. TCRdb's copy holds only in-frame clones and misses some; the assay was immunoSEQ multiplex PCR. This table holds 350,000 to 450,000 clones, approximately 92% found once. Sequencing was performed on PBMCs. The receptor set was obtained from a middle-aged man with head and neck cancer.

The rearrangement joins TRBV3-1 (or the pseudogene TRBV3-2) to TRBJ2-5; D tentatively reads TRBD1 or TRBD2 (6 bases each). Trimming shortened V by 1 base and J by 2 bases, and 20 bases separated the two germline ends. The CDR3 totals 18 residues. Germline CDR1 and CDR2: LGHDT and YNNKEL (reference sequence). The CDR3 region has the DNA TGTGCCAGCAGCCAAGGCCCAAGGGGGGTTCTCGGGCAAGAGACCCAGTACTTC. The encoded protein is CASSQGPRGVLGQETQYF.

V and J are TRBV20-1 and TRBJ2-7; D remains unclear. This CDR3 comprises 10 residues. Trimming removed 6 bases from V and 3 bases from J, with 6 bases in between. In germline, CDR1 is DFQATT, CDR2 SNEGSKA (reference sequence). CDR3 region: CSAVNYEQYF. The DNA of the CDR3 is TGCAGTGCCGTAAACTACGAGCAGTACTTC.

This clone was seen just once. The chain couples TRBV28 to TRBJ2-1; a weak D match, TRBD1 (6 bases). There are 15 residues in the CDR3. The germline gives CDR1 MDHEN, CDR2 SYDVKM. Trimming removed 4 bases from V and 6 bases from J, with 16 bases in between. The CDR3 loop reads CASSSKGDVLNEQFF. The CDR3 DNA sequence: TGTGCCAGCAGTTCAAAGGGGGACGTTCTCAATGAGCAGTTCTTC.